Listed here are 8 T cell receptor beta chains from one sample, sequenced in a study of T-cell memory formation after mild COVID-19. Each CDR3 protein gets one entry after TCRdb re-called the 5' RACE reads with MiXCR. Of roughly 86,000 distinct CDR3 sequences in the sample, 10% to 15% are singletons; the top ten hold roughly a quarter. The sample consisted of PBMCs or a T cell subset sorted from them (not recorded which). The source is an adult woman who had mild COVID-19 (a few samples of this study predate the infection). Cell type and time point are not known.

This clonotype was seen repeatedly, ten times or more. A junction boundary mismatches the germline segment, possibly from a read error. The chain has TRBV7-7 and TRBJ2-5; D perhaps matches TRBD2 (6 bases). This CDR3 is 15 amino acids long. Looked up from germline, CDR1 is SSHAT and CDR2 is FNYEAQ (reference sequence). The CDR3 nucleotides are TGTGCTAGCAGCTTCAGTGCGACTAGAGGAGAGACCCAGTACTTC. It is translated as CASSFSATRGETQYF.

This clonotype has just a few counts. The rearrangement uses TRBV7-3 and TRBJ1-1; possibly TRBD1 for D (5 bases). The CDR3 consists of 13 residues. The germline V gene has CDR1 SGHTA and CDR2 FQGTGA. Trimming removed 5 bases at V and 5 bases at J, with 12 bases between. The CDR3 region is CASSRFGGTEAFF. The CDR3 bases are TGTGCCAGCAGCCGGTTCGGGGGGACTGAAGCTTTCTTT.

This clonotype came up a few times. This chain connects TRBV29-1 to TRBJ2-7; 7 bases align to TRBD2. The germline CDR1 and CDR2 sequences are SQVTM and ANQGSEA. The CDR3 runs 13 residues. V was pared by 7 bases and J by 2 bases, with 8 bases of the junction left unmatched. This chain's CDR3 is CSAQAGEPYEQYF. For the CDR3, the DNA is TGCAGCGCCCAGGCGGGGGAGCCCTACGAGCAGTACTTC.

This clonotype has only a few counts. The genes are TRBV6-5 and TRBJ1-4; 8 positions match TRBD1. This CDR3 region has 15 residues. Germline V CDR1 and CDR2: MNHEY, SVGAGI. The V segment lost 6 bases and the J segment 7 bases; nucleotides outside the gene matches: 10. The CDR3 DNA follows: TGTGCCAGCAGGCCAACTACAGGGGGAGCTGAAAAACTGTTTTTT. Residues: CASRPTTGGAEKLFF.

This rearrangement joins TRBV12-3 or TRBV12-4 to TRBJ2-1; D is ambiguous. V was cut by 6 bases and J by 5 bases, with 11 bases left in between. The CDR3 contains 13 residues. CDR3 DNA sequence: TGTGCCAGCAGCCCTGAAAATGACAATGAGCAGTTCTTC. Residues: CASSPENDNEQFF.

This clonotype was counted many times. The V call is TRBV7-6, the J call TRBJ2-1; 10 bases are a match to TRBD2. Germline CDR1 is SGHVS and CDR2 is FNYEAQ. CDR3 length: 16 amino acids. V was clipped by 1 base and J by 4 bases; unmatched bases: 4. The CDR3 protein is CASSLGLAGAYNEQFF. In nucleotides, the CDR3 is TGTGCCAGCAGCTTAGGGCTAGCGGGGGCATACAATGAGCAGTTCTTC.

J is TRBJ2-7 and V is TRBV19; 7 positions agree with TRBD1. V shed 7 bases, J shed 7 bases, and the junction held 13 bases outside the gene matches. Germline lookup yields CDR1 LNHDA and CDR2 SQIVND (reference sequence). This CDR3 has 14 residues. The chain's CDR3 is CASNPGGVFGEQYF. CDR3 sequence (DNA): TGTGCCAGTAATCCAGGGGGAGTCTTTGGGGAGCAGTACTTC.

The CDR3 nucleotides are TGTGCCAGTAGTATGGAGATGGGGCCCCGGGAGCAGTACTTC. It is translated as CASSMEMGPREQYF. The chain uses TRBV19 and TRBJ2-7; TRBD1 is a possible D gene (5 bases). V lost 3 bases and J 7 bases, leaving 16 bases between the germline ends. Germline V lookup: CDR1 LNHDA, CDR2 SQIVND (reference sequence). The CDR3 consists of 14 residues.